This TCR beta chain came from a study of T cells after yellow fever vaccination. Study-wide findings and caveats: Post-booster repertoires again held most primary-vaccination clones (approximately 96% CD4, roughly 88% CD8). Researchers cautioned that FACS-sorted repertoires could harbor abundant clonotypes contaminating from the bulk population.

As concerns this clonotype: Its specificity is unknown.

Via MiXCR, TCRdb re-called the 5' RACE reads, giving one row per CDR3 protein. The sample holds 500,000 to 650,000 distinct CDR3 sequences, 12% seen once. The sample here was PBMCs, taken on the day of the yellow fever booster vaccination. The clonotype originates from a man aged 30 to 45 who received the YFV17D yellow fever vaccine.

The chain's CDR3 is CSAPRTSRNTGELFF. In DNA, the CDR3 is TGCAGTGCTCCCAGGACTTCTAGAAACACCGGGGAGCTGTTTTTT. The V call is TRBV20-1, the J call TRBJ2-2; possibly TRBD2 for D (5 bases). Trimming took 5 bases from V and 2 from J, leaving 15 bases between them. Germline V gives CDR1 DFQATT, CDR2 SNEGSKA (reference sequence). The CDR3 contains 15 residues.